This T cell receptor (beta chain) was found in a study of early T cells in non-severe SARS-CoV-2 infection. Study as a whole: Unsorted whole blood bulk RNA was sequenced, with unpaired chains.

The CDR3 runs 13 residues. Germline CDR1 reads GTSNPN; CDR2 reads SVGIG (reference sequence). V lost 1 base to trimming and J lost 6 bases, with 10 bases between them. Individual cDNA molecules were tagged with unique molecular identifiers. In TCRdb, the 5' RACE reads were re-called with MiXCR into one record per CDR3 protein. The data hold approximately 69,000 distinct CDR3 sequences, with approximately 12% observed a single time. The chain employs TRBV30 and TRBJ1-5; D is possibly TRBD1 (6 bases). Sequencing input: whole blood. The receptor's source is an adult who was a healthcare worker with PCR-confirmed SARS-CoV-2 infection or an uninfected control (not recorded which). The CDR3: CAWSGQDGQPQHF. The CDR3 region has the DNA TGTGCCTGGAGTGGACAGGATGGTCAGCCCCAGCATTTT.